These T cell receptor beta chains were read from a single sample in a study of beta chain features in type 1 diabetes. The repertoire was sequenced with immunoSEQ multiplex PCR; TCRdb's copy has only in-frame clones and lacks some. The top ten hold 0.08% to 0.09% of the sample, which has 150,000 or so clones, approximately 62% seen once. The sequenced sample consisted of naive CD4+ T cells from blood. Receptors originate from a man aged 25 to 40 with type 1 diabetes. Both conserved end residues are part of each CDR3. A D gene is named only where the DNA matches it firmly. Expanded clones are given a class, and other clones once, few, many or no size at all.

.	TRBV4-3	14	.	CASSQDANFYEQYF
.	TRBV11-2	11	.	CASRYGFEAFF
.	TRBV29-1	12	.	CSVEVNTETQYF
.	TRBV7-9	13	.	CASSLGAVYGYTF
.	TRBV4-3	14	.	CASSQDQGPYEQYF
TRBD2	TRBV29-1	16	.	CSVDSARGGFTDTQYF
TRBD1	TRBV15	14	.	CATSSPDRQYEQYF
.	TRBV2	16	.	CAGTRGAAINTGELFF
.	TRBV14	12	few	CASSRQFYEQYF
.	TRBV7-2	11	few	CASSPKETQYF
.	TRBV4-3	15	.	CASSPGAREYYGYTF
.	TRBV7-2	13	.	CASSFMGNTEAFF
.	TRBV30	11	few	CAWSGSYEQYF
TRBD1	TRBV25-1	17	.	CASSASPGTGDSYEQYF
.	TRBV21-1	13	.	CASSRIRAHEQYF
TRBD1	TRBV29-1	15	few	CSVRNRGSGANVLTF
TRBD1	TRBV6-1	12	once	CAVRTGGDEQYF
TRBD2	TRBV10-3	14	.	CAIGLAGGQETQYF
TRBD1	TRBV7-2	15	.	CASSLGTGPTLEQYF
TRBD1	TRBV30	13	.	CAGRKGQGTEAFF
TRBD1	TRBV7-9	14	.	CASSQRGREGEAFF
.	TRBV30	14	once	CAWSGGPWNTEAFF
.	TRBV6-5	13	.	CASSTTTPNEQFF
.	TRBV25-1	12	.	CASSAGANVLTF